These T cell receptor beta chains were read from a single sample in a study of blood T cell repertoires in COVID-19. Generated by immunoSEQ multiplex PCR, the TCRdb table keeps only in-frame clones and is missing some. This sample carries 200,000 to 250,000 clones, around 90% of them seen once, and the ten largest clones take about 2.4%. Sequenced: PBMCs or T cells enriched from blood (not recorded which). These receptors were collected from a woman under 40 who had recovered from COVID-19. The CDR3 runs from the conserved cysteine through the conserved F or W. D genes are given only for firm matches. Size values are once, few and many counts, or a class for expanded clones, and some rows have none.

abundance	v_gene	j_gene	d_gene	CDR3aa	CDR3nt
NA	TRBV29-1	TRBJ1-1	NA	CSVGRELNTEAFF	TGCAGCGTTGGAAGGGAGCTTAACACTGAAGCTTTCTTT
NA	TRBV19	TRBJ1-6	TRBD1	CASSPQGARLSSPLHF	TGTGCCAGTAGTCCACAGGGGGCGCGGCTCTCTTCACCCCTCCACTTT
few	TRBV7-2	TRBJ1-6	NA	CASSPSAGPGSPLHF	TGTGCCAGCAGCCCCAGCGCAGGGCCTGGTTCACCCCTCCACTTT
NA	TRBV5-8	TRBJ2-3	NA	CASSLGSGYSDTQYF	TGTGCCAGCAGCTTGGGAAGCGGATACTCAGATACGCAGTATTTT
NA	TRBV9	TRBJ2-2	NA	CASSVAAGANTGELFF	TGTGCCAGCAGCGTAGCGGCAGGGGCGAACACCGGGGAGCTGTTTTTT
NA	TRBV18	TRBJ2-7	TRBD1	CASSPTGGENEQYF	TGTGCCAGCTCACCGACAGGGGGCGAGAACGAGCAGTACTTC
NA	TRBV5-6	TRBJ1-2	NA	CASSLGGLIGYTF	TGTGCCAGCAGCTTGGGTGGCTTGATTGGCTACACCTTC
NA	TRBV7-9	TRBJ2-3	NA	CASSFGDTQYF	TGTGCCAGCAGCTTCGGAGATACGCAGTATTTT
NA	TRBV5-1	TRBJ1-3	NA	CASSWTGTRDTIYF	TGCGCCAGCAGCTGGACCGGGACTAGAGACACCATATATTTT
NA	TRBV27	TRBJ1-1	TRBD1	CASSKRGQRMNTEAFF	TGTGCCAGCAGTAAAAGGGGGCAGAGGATGAACACTGAAGCTTTCTTT
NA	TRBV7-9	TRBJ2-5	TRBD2	CASSLSAGGETQYF	TGTGCCAGCAGCCTCTCCGCGGGGGGGGAGACCCAGTACTTC
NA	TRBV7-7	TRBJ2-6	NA	CASSAGHGGANVLTF	TGTGCTAGCAGCGCAGGTCACGGAGGGGCCAACGTCCTGACTTTC
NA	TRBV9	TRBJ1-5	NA	CASSDRQEFNQPQHF	TGTGCCAGCAGCGATCGACAAGAGTTCAATCAGCCCCAGCATTTT
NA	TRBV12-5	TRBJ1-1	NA	CASGFSVNTEAFF	TGTGCTAGTGGTTTCTCGGTGAACACTGAAGCTTTCTTT
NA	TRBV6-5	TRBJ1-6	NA	CASSYARVINSPLHF	TGTGCCAGCAGTTACGCAAGAGTCATTAATTCACCCCTCCACTTT
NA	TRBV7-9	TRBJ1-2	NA	CASSASDYGYTF	TGTGCCAGCAGCGCCTCGGACTATGGCTACACCTTC
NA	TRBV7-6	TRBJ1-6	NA	CASSFAGSYNSPLHF	TGTGCCAGCAGCTTCGCCGGCTCCTATAATTCACCCCTCCACTTT
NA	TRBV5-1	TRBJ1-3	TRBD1	CASSPGQGGNTIYF	TGCGCCAGCAGCCCTGGACAGGGTGGAAACACCATATATTTT